This T cell receptor (beta chain) is from a study of cytomegalovirus exposure and HLA in healthy donors. The ends were cut back, 0 bases at V and 4 bases at J, with 16 bases in the middle. CDR1 MNHNS and CDR2 SASEGT come from the germline V gene. The CDR3 consists of 17 residues. Profiled with immunoSEQ multiplex PCR; TCRdb holds only in-frame clones, not every one. The sample lists about 220,000 clones; approximately 83% were seen once. The chain carries TRBV6-1 and TRBJ2-1, with D possibly TRBD2 on 7 matching bases. The sequence derives from a woman aged 25 to 45 in good health and CMV-seropositive. The sequenced sample was PBMCs. CDR3 sequence (DNA): TGTGCCAGCAGTGAAGCGTTGGAGGGGGGGCCATACAATGAGCAGTTCTTC. Translating it yields CASSEALEGGPYNEQFF.